This T cell receptor (beta chain) originates from a study of regulatory T cells. The V end lost 1 base, the J end lost 6 bases, and 13 bases lay between the germline ends. The length of the CDR3 is 15 residues. The germline V gene encodes CDR1 SGHRS and CDR2 YFSETQ. The PCR used 52 TRBV and 13 TRBJ primers. Profiled with immunoSEQ multiplex PCR; TCRdb holds only in-frame clones, not every one. The table has some 20,000 clones, 93% seen once. Sequenced input: CD8+ T cells sorted from blood. The chain couples TRBV5-1 to TRBJ2-2; D ambiguous. The TCR originated in a child aged 2 to 9 with CD3G deficiency. The CDR3 DNA is TGCGCCAGCAGCTTGTGGTCTAGTACTCCCGGGGAGCTGTTTTTT. It codes for CASSLWSSTPGELFF. The full variable domain, in which reference TRBV5-1 and TRBJ2-2 provide the parts outside the CDR3, is KAGVTQTPRYLIKTRGQQVTLSCSPISGHRSVSWYQQTPGQGLQFLFEYFSETQRNKGNFPGRFSGRQFSNSRSEMNVSTLELGDSALYLCASSLWSSTPGELFFGEGSRLTVL.